These T cell receptor beta chains were read from a single sample in a study of CD8+ T cells in alopecia areata. Here immunoSEQ multiplex PCR was the method, and the copy in TCRdb shows in-frame clones only, minus some. The sample contains over 85,000 clones, 35% to 45% of which appear only once. Material: CD4+ T cells sorted from blood. Receptors originate from a human donor with alopecia areata. Each CDR3 is given with its conserved first and last residue. D genes are given only for firm matches. Clone size, where shown, is once, few, many, or a class for clones that have expanded.

TRBV5-6,TRBD1,TRBJ1-2,.,CASSLLTGDYGYTF,TGTGCCAGCAGCCTACTTACAGGGGACTATGGCTACACCTTC
TRBV30,.,TRBJ2-2,.,CACVRGSLGGELFF,TGTGCCTGTGTCCGCGGGTCCTTGGGCGGGGAGCTGTTTTTT
TRBV4-2,TRBD2,TRBJ2-5,once,CASSLGLAGGQETQYF,TGTGCCAGCAGCCTAGGACTAGCGGGAGGCCAAGAGACCCAGTACTTC
TRBV30,TRBD1,TRBJ2-7,.,CAWSEDRAYEQYF,TGTGCCTGGAGTGAGGACAGGGCCTACGAGCAGTACTTC
TRBV29-1,TRBD2,TRBJ2-1,few,CSVDGGRAGNEQFF,TGCAGCGTTGATGGCGGGAGGGCCGGGAATGAGCAGTTCTTC
TRBV5-1,.,TRBJ2-1,few,CASSSQGEAYNEQFF,TGCGCCAGCAGCAGCCAAGGGGAAGCCTACAATGAGCAGTTCTTC
TRBV5-1,TRBD1,TRBJ1-1,.,CASTGQLDTEAFF,TGCGCCAGTACGGGACAGCTCGACACTGAAGCTTTCTTT
TRBV29-1,.,TRBJ2-1,few,CSVGRTSYNEQFF,TGCAGCGTTGGGCGGACCTCCTACAATGAGCAGTTCTTC
TRBV2,.,TRBJ2-3,.,CASILEGGDTQYF,TGTGCCAGCATCCTCGAGGGAGGAGATACGCAGTATTTT
TRBV18,TRBD1,TRBJ1-1,few,CASSPFPGTGANTEAFF,TGTGCCAGCTCACCTTTTCCCGGGACAGGGGCGAACACTGAAGCTTTCTTT
TRBV18,TRBD1,TRBJ2-5,few,CASSPDRGETQYF,TGTGCCAGCTCACCTGACAGGGGAGAGACCCAGTACTTC
TRBV18,TRBD2,TRBJ2-7,few,CASSPLAGVNEQYF,TGTGCCAGCTCACCACTAGCGGGAGTCAACGAGCAGTACTTC
TRBV19,TRBD1,TRBJ1-5,.,CASSIDRDSAAGPQHF,TGTGCCAGTAGTATAGACCGGGACAGTGCCGCGGGGCCCCAGCATTTT
TRBV7-2,.,TRBJ2-5,.,CASSPHFGRGGETQYF,TGTGCCAGCAGCCCCCACTTTGGCAGGGGAGGAGAGACCCAGTACTTC
TRBV5-1,.,TRBJ1-2,few,CASSPTGALTSYTF,TGCGCCAGCAGCCCGACAGGAGCCCTTACTAGCTACACCTTC
TRBV7-9,TRBD1,TRBJ1-1,few,CASRLPGQGAIRAFF,TGTGCCAGCAGATTGCCGGGACAGGGGGCGATACGAGCTTTCTTT
TRBV30,.,TRBJ2-3,.,CAWTETDTQYF,TGTGCCTGGACAGAGACAGATACGCAGTATTTT
TRBV2,.,TRBJ2-3,few,CASSKEKYTQYF,TGTGCCAGCAGCAAAGAAAAATATACGCAGTATTTT
TRBV5-1,TRBD1,TRBJ2-1,.,CASSLGQSYNEQFF,TGCGCCAGCAGCCTGGGACAGTCCTACAATGAGCAGTTCTTC
TRBV27,TRBD1,TRBJ2-5,.,CASSRQGEETQYF,TGTGCCAGCAGCAGACAGGGAGAGGAGACCCAGTACTTC
TRBV7-3,.,TRBJ1-6,.,CASSLHGRAYSPLHF,TGTGCCAGCAGCTTACACGGCAGGGCCTATTCACCCCTCCACTTT
TRBV4-2,.,TRBJ2-2,.,CASSQIGQRNTGELFF,TGTGCCAGCAGCCAAATCGGACAGAGGAACACCGGGGAGCTGTTTTTT
TRBV30,.,TRBJ1-5,.,CAWSVKGDQPQHF,TGTGCCTGGAGTGTCAAAGGGGATCAGCCCCAGCATTTT
TRBV11-1,TRBD1,TRBJ2-1,few,CASSVRTGEQFF,TGTGCCAGCAGCGTGAGGACAGGTGAGCAGTTCTTC
TRBV5-1,TRBD1,TRBJ2-1,few,CASRDRDRVYNEQFF,TGCGCCAGCCGCGACCGGGACAGGGTCTACAATGAGCAGTTCTTC
TRBV5-6,TRBD1,TRBJ2-7,.,CASRTGTGDEQYF,TGTGCCAGCAGGACCGGGACAGGGGACGAGCAGTACTTC
TRBV7-6,.,TRBJ2-7,.,CASSLEDKSSYEQYF,TGTGCCAGCAGCTTAGAGGACAAGTCCTCCTACGAGCAGTACTTC
TRBV2,.,TRBJ2-2,.,CASSVASNTGELFF,TGTGCCAGCAGTGTGGCCTCTAACACCGGGGAGCTGTTTTTT
TRBV11-2,TRBD1,TRBJ2-1,few,CASSLTGGAHNEQFF,TGTGCCAGCAGCTTGACAGGGGGGGCTCACAATGAGCAGTTCTTC
TRBV29-1,TRBD1,TRBJ2-7,few,CSVCKLGQGGEQYF,TGCAGCGTTTGCAAGTTAGGACAGGGAGGCGAGCAGTACTTC
TRBV23-1,TRBD1,TRBJ2-7,.,CASSQSPGQTNPRAYEQYF,TGCGCCAGCAGTCAATCGCCGGGACAGACGAACCCACGTGCCTACGAGCAGTACTTC
TRBV28,.,TRBJ1-6,.,CASSRGQVNSPLHF,TGTGCCAGTTCAAGAGGACAAGTGAATTCACCCCTCCACTTT